The present T cell receptor (beta chain) was sequenced within a study of regulatory T cells in long-lasting Graves disease. In the study overall: Persistent Graves' disease denoted over 5 years of antithyroid drugs plus positive TSH receptor antibodies.

Time point: persistent/refractory GD, antithyroid drugs over 5 years with positive TRAb. From PBMCs, RNA was extracted and then used to make the TCR library. With iRepertoire HTBI primers and Arm-PCR of CDR3 regions, TCR beta libraries were built. TCRdb re-called the multiplex PCR reads through MiXCR, storing one row per CDR3 protein. The data hold more than 300,000 distinct CDR3 sequences, with about 23% observed a single time. The CDR3 sequence is 13 residues long. From germline, CDR1 is SGHKS and CDR2 YYEKEE (reference sequence). This clonotype has just one count. A read error may account for a junction end that differs from germline.

Specimen: peripheral blood mononuclear cells (PBMCs), collected when the disease was refractory, from a patient treated with antithyroid drugs. This chain links TRBV5-5 with TRBJ2-7, with D perhaps given as TRBD1 or TRBD2 (5 bases each). This sequence originates from a woman aged 40 to 50 with Graves disease. The CDR3 DNA follows: TGTACCAGCAGCGGACAAGCCTCCTACGAGCAGTACTTC. Translation: CTSSGQASYEQYF.